The 3 T cell receptor beta chains below come from one sample, sequenced in a study of blood T cells in healthy people across ages. Sample-barcoded 5' priming and a J-beta primer mix drove a second PCR of about 6 to 12 cycles. TCRdb recomputed calls from the 5' RACE reads with MiXCR, one row per CDR3 protein. This sample has some 1.5 million distinct CDR3 sequences; approximately 43% occur once, and the top ten carry over 3.5%. Sequenced material: blood. The receptors stem from a woman under 30 in good health.

This chain joins TRBV20-1 and TRBJ2-3; the D is unclear. Looked up from germline, CDR1 is DFQATT and CDR2 is SNEGSKA (reference sequence). The length of the CDR3 is 12 residues. The ends were cut back, 5 bases at V and 0 bases at J, with 6 bases in the middle. The CDR3 sequence: CSAPQSTDTQYF. In DNA, the CDR3 is TGCAGTGCTCCACAGAGCACAGATACGCAGTATTTT.

The chain links TRBV7-2 to TRBJ2-3, with 10 bases lining up with TRBD2. The ends lost 1 base at V and 9 bases at J; junction bases unmatched: 16. Germline lookup yields CDR1 SGHTA and CDR2 FQGNSA. This CDR3 has 18 amino acids. The CDR3 reads CASSLGLAGVRALSTQYF. The CDR3 DNA reads as TGTGCCAGCAGCTTAGGCCTAGCGGGGGTCCGTGCCCTATCAACGCAGTATTTT.

The chain is built from TRBV7-2 and TRBJ1-4; TRBD1 agrees at 10 bases. Germline loops: CDR1 SGHTA, CDR2 FQGNSA. This CDR3 has 15 residues. Unmatched junction bases numbered 4, after V lost 1 base and J lost 8 bases. The CDR3 DNA is TGTGCCAGCAGCTTAGACGGGACAGGGGACGAAAAACTGTTTTTT. Encoded protein: CASSLDGTGDEKLFF. Using reference TRBV7-2 and TRBJ1-4 for the parts outside the CDR3, the full variable domain is GAGVSQSPSNKVTEKGKDVELRCDPISGHTALYWYRQSLGQGLEFLIYFQGNSAPDKSGLPSDRFSAERTGGSVSTLTIQRTQQEDSAVYLCASSLDGTGDEKLFFGSGTQLSVL.